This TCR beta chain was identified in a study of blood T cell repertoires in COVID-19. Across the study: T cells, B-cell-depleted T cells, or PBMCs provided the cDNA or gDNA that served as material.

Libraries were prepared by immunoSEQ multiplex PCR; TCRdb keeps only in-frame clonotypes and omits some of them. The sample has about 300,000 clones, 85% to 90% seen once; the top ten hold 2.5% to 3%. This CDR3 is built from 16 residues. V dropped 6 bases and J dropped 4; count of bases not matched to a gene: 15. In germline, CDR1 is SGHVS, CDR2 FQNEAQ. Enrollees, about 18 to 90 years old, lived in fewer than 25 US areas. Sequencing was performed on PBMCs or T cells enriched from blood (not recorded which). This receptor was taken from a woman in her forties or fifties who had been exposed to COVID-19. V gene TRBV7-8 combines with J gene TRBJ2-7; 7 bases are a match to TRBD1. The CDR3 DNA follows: TGTGCCAGCAGACAAAACACGAAACAGGGGTCGTACGAGCAGTACTTC. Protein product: CASRQNTKQGSYEQYF.